This T cell receptor (beta chain) was captured in a study of T-cell memory formation after mild COVID-19 (dated by TCRdb to the early 2020s). Regarding the complete study: Most TCR sequence clusters were specific to one of the two donors. T-cell clones expanding and contracting after mild COVID-19 in a couple of donors were tracked by longitudinal TCRalpha and TCRbeta repertoire sequencing. The cohort was made up of two young adult volunteers, one female and one male, who were previously healthy. Summary of the overall study and its limitations: Some responding clones were detected in pre-infection memory, which suggested that pre-existing cross-reactive memory T cells had joined the SARS-CoV-2 response. SARS-CoV-2 specificity of the second-wave clones peaking on day 37 was not confirmed. Contracting CD4+ clones were found mainly in CM and EM memory subsets, while CD8+ clones were enriched in EMRA. The study covered only a couple of mild cases, and larger cohorts including severe cases with pre-infection samples were considered necessary. From day 15 to 85, contracting clones showed balanced CD4/CD8 phenotypes, whereas a second wave of clones that expanded from day 15 to 37 leaned towards CD4+.

Ficoll-Paque density gradient centrifugation was the method used to isolate PBMCs. V loses 6 bases of germline sequence and J loses 0 bases, and the interval between the two ends is 17 bases. According to the germline V gene, CDR1 reads SGHTA and CDR2 reads FQGNSA. Including cysteine and phenylalanine, the CDR3 has 16 amino acids. CDR3 DNA only is kept here, 48 bases in frame from base 1. On this clonotype: Its antigen is unknown. Nothing much larger sits one base from this clone, and base qualities are not available.

Instrument on record: Illumina NovaSeq 6000. TCRalpha and TCRbeta cDNA libraries were built by 5'RACE with constant-segment primers, adding sample barcodes and unique molecular identifiers. RNA was extracted from every sample with Trizol reagent. Amplification of the libraries took two PCR steps, and the second step added a second sample barcode plus Illumina TruSeq adapters. Sequencing of the libraries was done on an Illumina NovaSeq, producing 2 x 150 bp paired-end reads. The original pipeline was this. With migec v1.2.7, reads were demultiplexed and then collapsed into UMI-guided consensus sequences. With mixcr v2.1.11, UMI consensuses were aligned to TRA and TRB V and J templates and assembled into clonotypes. A clonotype was counted as expanded or contracted only if both edgeR and NoisET called the change significant, with noise models trained on biological replicates. For edgeR calls, a false discovery rate-adjusted p below 0.01 and a log2 fold-change threshold of 1 were applied. PCA with hierarchical clustering of max-normalized trajectories of the 1000 most abundant clonotypes was used as exploratory dynamics analysis. Each responding clone was given a CD4 or CD8 phenotype based on the CD4+ and CD8+ repertoires, which had been sequenced separately. TCRdb reran the public reads through fastp at Q25 and MiXCR, keeping productive beta chains. Rows with one shared CDR3 protein collapse into an entry with the most common genes and DNA. The authors' filters were not applied to this entry. This sample is represented by 240,000 or so distinct CDR3 sequences; roughly a tenth of them were singletons. The top ten hold roughly a fifth of the sample.

The chain is encoded by TRBV7-2 joined to TRBJ1-2; possibly the D gene is TRBD1, per 5 matching bases. This TCR derives from a man between 18 and 29 years old who had mild COVID-19 (a few samples of this study predate the infection). The sample titles of this study are shuffled in the database, so cell type and time point are left out; the donor was told from shared clones. The sequenced sample was PBMCs or a T cell subset sorted from them (not recorded which). The DNA reads TGTGCCAGCAGACCTAGACAGCTACCATCTAACTATGGCTACACCTTC. It translates to CASRPRQLPSNYGYTF.